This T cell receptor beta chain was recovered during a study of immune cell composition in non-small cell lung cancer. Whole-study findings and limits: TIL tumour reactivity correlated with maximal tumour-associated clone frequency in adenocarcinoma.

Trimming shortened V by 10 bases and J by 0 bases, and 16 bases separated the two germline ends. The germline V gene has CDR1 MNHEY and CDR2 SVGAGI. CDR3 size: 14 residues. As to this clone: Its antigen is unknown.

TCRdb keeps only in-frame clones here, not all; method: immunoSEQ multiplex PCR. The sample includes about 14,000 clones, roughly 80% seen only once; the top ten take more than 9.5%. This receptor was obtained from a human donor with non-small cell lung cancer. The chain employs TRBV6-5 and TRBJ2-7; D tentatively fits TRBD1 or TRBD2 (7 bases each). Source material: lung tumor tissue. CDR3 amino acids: CATWEGARSYEQYF. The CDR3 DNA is TGTGCCACGTGGGAGGGGGCCCGCTCCTACGAGCAGTACTTC.